These T cell receptor beta chains were read from a single sample in a study of CD8 T cells in Susac syndrome. TCRdb fed the immunoSEQ multiplex PCR reads into MiXCR, producing one record per CDR3 protein. The sample comprises 77,000 or so distinct CDR3 sequences, approximately 94% of which are singletons, and roughly 0.5% rests with the top ten. What was sequenced was CD4+ T cells from PBMCs. These receptors were obtained from a human donor with Susac syndrome. Both conserved end residues are part of each CDR3. The D gene is left open where the match is weak. Rows may omit the clone size; those that give it use once, few, many or a size class.

size,J,D,V,DNA,CDR3
-,TRBJ2-7,TRBD1,TRBV7-2,TGTGCCAGCAGCTTCCGACAGGGCCTTAGCTCCTACGAGCAGTACTTC,CASSFRQGLSSYEQYF
once,TRBJ2-3,-,TRBV7-2,TGTGCCAGCAGCTTTGGTGTGCGGAGGCCCACAGATACGCAGTATTTT,CASSFGVRRPTDTQYF
-,TRBJ1-1,TRBD1,TRBV12-3/TRBV12-4,TGTGCCAGCAGTCACGGACAGGGGGTGAACACTGAAGCTTTCTTT,CASSHGQGVNTEAFF
-,TRBJ2-2,-,TRBV18,TGTGCCAGCTCACCCTATGGTCTGACCGGGGAGCTGTTTTTT,CASSPYGLTGELFF
-,TRBJ2-1,-,TRBV9,TGTGCCAGCAGCGTAGCCGGCGGCAATGAGCAGTTCTTC,CASSVAGGNEQFF
-,TRBJ2-1,TRBD2,TRBV18,TGTGCCAGCTCACCCTACCGACTAGCGGGGGGGTTTAACTATGAGCAGTTCTTC,CASSPYRLAGGFNYEQFF
-,TRBJ2-3,-,TRBV18,TGTGCCAGCTCACCTACCGGACGGACAGATACGCAGTATTTT,CASSPTGRTDTQYF
-,TRBJ2-3,-,TRBV6-1,TGTGCCAGCGACAGGGGAGCGGGAGCAGATACGCAGTATTTT,CASDRGAGADTQYF
few,TRBJ2-7,TRBD1,TRBV6-5,TGTGCCAGCAGTCGACAGGGGGATAGGGACGAGCAGTACTTC,CASSRQGDRDEQYF
few,TRBJ1-2,TRBD1,TRBV12-3/TRBV12-4,TGTGCCAGCAGTTCATACGGACAGGGGGCAAACTATGGCTACACCTTC,CASSSYGQGANYGYTF
-,TRBJ1-5,TRBD1,TRBV27,TGTGCCAGCAGTTGGAGACAGGGCGGAATGGGTCAGCCCCAGCATTTT,CASSWRQGGMGQPQHF
few,TRBJ2-2,-,TRBV5-1,TGCGCCAGCAGCCGTAGCGTGAACACCGGGGAGCTGTTTTTT,CASSRSVNTGELFF
-,TRBJ2-3,TRBD2,TRBV28,TGTGCCAGCAGCCTTAGGGGCGGGAGGGCCGCGGCAGATACGCAGTATTTT,CASSLRGGRAAADTQYF
-,TRBJ2-7,-,TRBV5-1,TGCGCCAGCAGCTTGGGAGGGACCGTTACCTACGAGCAGTACTTC,CASSLGGTVTYEQYF
-,TRBJ2-5,-,TRBV30,TGTGCCTGGACCAAGTCGTCGGCCCGCACACAAGAGACCCAGTACTTC,CAWTKSSARTQETQYF
once,TRBJ2-2,-,TRBV9,TGTGCCAGCAGGCGGCGGGTAGACACCGGGGAGCTGTTTTTT,CASRRRVDTGELFF
-,TRBJ2-7,TRBD2,TRBV5-1,TGCGCCAGCAGCCCAGGGACTAGCGGGGGGATCTCCTACGAGCAGTACTTC,CASSPGTSGGISYEQYF
-,TRBJ1-1,-,TRBV20-1,TGCAGCGCACAGGGTCGGACTGAAGCTTTCTTT,CSAQGRTEAFF
-,TRBJ2-5,TRBD1,TRBV6-1,TGTGCCAGCAGTGAGGGACAGGGGAAGGGGGAGACCCAGTACTTC,CASSEGQGKGETQYF
-,TRBJ1-1,TRBD1,TRBV6-5,TGTGCCAGCAGTCCTCAGGGGGGTAACACTGAAGCTTTCTTT,CASSPQGGNTEAFF
-,TRBJ2-1,-,TRBV6-5,TGTGCCAGCAGTTCCCCTTGGGGGAATGAGCAGTTCTTC,CASSSPWGNEQFF
-,TRBJ2-1,TRBD2,TRBV27,TGTGCCAGCAGCAGCCCACTAGCGGGAGTTTGGAATGAGCAGTTCTTC,CASSSPLAGVWNEQFF
-,TRBJ2-1,-,TRBV5-1,TGCGCCAGCAGCCGGGTAGGGGGGCCTTCCTACAATGAGCAGTTCTTC,CASSRVGGPSYNEQFF
-,TRBJ1-3,-,TRBV19,TGTGCCAGTACCCTTGGCCACGGAATCTCTGGAAACACCATATATTTT,CASTLGHGISGNTIYF
-,TRBJ2-7,TRBD2,TRBV3-1,TGTGCCAGCAGCCAAGCCCGGGCGGGGGGCGTGTCTGAGCAGTACTTC,CASSQARAGGVSEQYF
-,TRBJ2-2,TRBD1,TRBV20-1,TGCAGTGGTACCCAGGGGGCAACCGGGGAGCTGTTTTTT,CSGTQGATGELFF
-,TRBJ2-1,-,TRBV20-1,TGCAGTGCCTTGGGAAATGAGCAGTTCTTC,CSALGNEQFF
-,TRBJ2-7,TRBD2,TRBV30,TGTGCCTGGGGACGGCGGGAGATCTACGAGCAGTACTTC,CAWGRREIYEQYF
-,TRBJ2-3,-,TRBV20-1,TGCAGTGCTTTGGGAGGATCTAGCACAGATACGCAGTATTTT,CSALGGSSTDTQYF
-,TRBJ2-2,TRBD2,TRBV20-1,TGCAGTGCTCCGACCCTAGCGGGAGACTCCGGGGAGCTGTTTTTT,CSAPTLAGDSGELFF
-,TRBJ2-2,TRBD2,TRBV28,TGTGCCAGCATAGCCGGGAGGGAAAACGCCGGGGAGCTGTTTTTT,CASIAGRENAGELFF